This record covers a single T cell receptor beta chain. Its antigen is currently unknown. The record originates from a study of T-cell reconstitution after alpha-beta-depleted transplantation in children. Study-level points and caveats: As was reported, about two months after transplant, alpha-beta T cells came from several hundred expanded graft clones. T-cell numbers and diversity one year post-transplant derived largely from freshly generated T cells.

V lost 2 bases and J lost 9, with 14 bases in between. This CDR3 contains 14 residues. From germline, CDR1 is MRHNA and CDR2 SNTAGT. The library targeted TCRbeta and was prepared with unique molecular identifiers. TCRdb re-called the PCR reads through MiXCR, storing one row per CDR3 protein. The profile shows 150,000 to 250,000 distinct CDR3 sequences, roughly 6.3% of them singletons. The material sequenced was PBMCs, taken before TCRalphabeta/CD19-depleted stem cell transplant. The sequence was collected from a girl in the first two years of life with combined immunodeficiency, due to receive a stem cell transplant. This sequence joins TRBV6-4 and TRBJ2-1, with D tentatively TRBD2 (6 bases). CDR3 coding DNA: TGTGCCAGCAGTGACGACTGGCGGGACGGTGAGCAGTTCTTC. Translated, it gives CASSDDWRDGEQFF.